The rows below give T cell receptor beta chains drawn from one sample of a study of blood T cells in healthy people across ages. TCRdb used MiXCR to reprocess the 5' RACE reads, holding one entry per CDR3 protein. The sample carries 800,000 to 1,000,000 distinct CDR3 sequences, around 46% recorded once. The sample taken for sequencing was blood. The receptors originated from a man aged 30 to 39 in good health. CDR3s include the opening cysteine and the closing phenylalanine or tryptophan. D genes are given only for firm matches. The size entry is marked missing in some rows and otherwise reads once, few, many or a size class.

j_gene	d_gene	abundance	v_gene	CDR3aa	CDR3nt
TRBJ2-1	-	few	TRBV6-5	CASRRPSSSEQFF	TGTGCCAGCAGACGCCCTAGTTCCAGTGAGCAGTTCTTC
TRBJ2-3	-	-	TRBV15	CATAEPGDGKEDTQYF	TGTGCCACCGCTGAGCCCGGGGACGGTAAGGAGGATACGCAGTATTTT
TRBJ2-5	-	few	TRBV11-1	CASSLESRHGGTQYF	TGTGCCAGCAGCTTAGAGAGCCGGCACGGGGGGACCCAGTACTTC
TRBJ2-3	-	-	TRBV18	CVSSPPVYTATQYF	TGTGTCAGCTCACCACCGGTTTACACAGCTACGCAGTATTTT
TRBJ1-1	-	few	TRBV29-1	CSVRPNTEAFF	TGCAGCGTTCGCCCTAACACTGAAGCTTTCTTT
TRBJ1-6	-	-	TRBV20-1	CSARDPPGVYNSPLHF	TGCAGTGCTAGAGATCCCCCCGGGGTTTATAATTCACCCCTCCACTTT
TRBJ1-1	-	-	TRBV21-1	CASSKGTVVRRTEAFF	TGTGCCAGCAGCAAAGGGACAGTGGTCAGGCGTACTGAAGCTTTCTTT
TRBJ1-6	-	-	TRBV6-2/TRBV6-3	CASSPGHLNSPLHF	TGTGCCAGCAGCCCGGGACACTTAAATTCACCCCTCCACTTT
TRBJ2-1	TRBD1	once	TRBV29-1	CSAPQTGGNEQFF	TGCAGCGCCCCCCAGACAGGGGGCAATGAGCAGTTCTTC
TRBJ2-5	-	-	TRBV3-1	CATDPTSSGETQYF	TGTGCCACTGACCCTACTAGCTCCGGAGAGACCCAGTACTTC
TRBJ1-4	-	-	TRBV7-2	CASSLFGSELFF	TGTGCCAGCAGCTTATTTGGGTCGGAACTGTTTTTT
TRBJ1-2	-	-	TRBV7-2	CASSLALGGEGYGYTF	TGTGCCAGCAGCTTAGCCCTTGGGGGGGAGGGCTATGGCTACACCTTC
TRBJ1-1	-	-	TRBV11-2	CASSSSPAFVAEAFF	TGTGCCAGCAGCTCCAGCCCCGCATTTGTCGCTGAAGCTTTCTTT
TRBJ1-2	-	few	TRBV25-1	CASSESGFGYTF	TGTGCCAGCAGTGAATCGGGTTTTGGCTACACCTTC
TRBJ1-4	-	-	TRBV6-1	CASSEASVYGEKLFF	TGTGCCAGCAGTGAAGCGTCTGTCTATGGGGAAAAACTGTTTTTT
TRBJ1-6	TRBD1	-	TRBV6-5	CASSYPGQGGNSPLHF	TGTGCCAGCAGTTACCCGGGACAGGGAGGAAATTCACCCCTCCACTTT
TRBJ2-3	-	-	TRBV29-1	CSARQFDTQYF	TGCAGCGCTAGACAGTTTGATACGCAGTATTTT
TRBJ2-3	-	few	TRBV27	CASQRAGPLTDTQYF	TGTGCCAGCCAACGGGCGGGCCCCCTCACAGATACGCAGTATTTT
TRBJ1-2	TRBD1	-	TRBV3-1	CASSLQGVDGYTF	TGTGCCAGCAGCCTCCAGGGGGTGGATGGCTACACCTTC
TRBJ2-1	-	-	TRBV7-2	CASSGLMLFF	TGTGCCAGCAGTGGACTAATGCTGTTCTTC
TRBJ2-5	-	once	TRBV2	CASSEQDPWEQYF	TGTGCCAGCAGTGAACAGGACCCTTGGGAGCAGTACTTC
TRBJ1-2	-	-	TRBV6-6	CASSPNGGIYGYTF	TGTGCCAGCAGCCCCAATGGAGGGATCTATGGCTACACCTTC
TRBJ2-2	-	-	TRBV6-4	CASSDSTGTGELFF	TGTGCCAGCAGTGACTCGACGGGGACCGGGGAGCTGTTTTTT